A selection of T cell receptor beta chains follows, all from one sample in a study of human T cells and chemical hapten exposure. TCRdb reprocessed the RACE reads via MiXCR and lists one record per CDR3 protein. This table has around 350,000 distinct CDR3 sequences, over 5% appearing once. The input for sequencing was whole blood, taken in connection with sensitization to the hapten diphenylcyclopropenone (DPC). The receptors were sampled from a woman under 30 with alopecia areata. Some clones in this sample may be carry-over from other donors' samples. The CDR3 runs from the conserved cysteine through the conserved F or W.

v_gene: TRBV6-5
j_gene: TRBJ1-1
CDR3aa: CASSKDREWGYGTEAFF

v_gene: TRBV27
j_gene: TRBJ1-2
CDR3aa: CASSLQSGGGNGYTF

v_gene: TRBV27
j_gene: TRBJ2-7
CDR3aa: CASRSGEGDSYEQYF

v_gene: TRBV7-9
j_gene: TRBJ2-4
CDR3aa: CASSFKESKNIQYF

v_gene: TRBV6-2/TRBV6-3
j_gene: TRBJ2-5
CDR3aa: CASSGWTEEETQYF

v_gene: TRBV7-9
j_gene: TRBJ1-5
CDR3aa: CASTLTSNQPQHF

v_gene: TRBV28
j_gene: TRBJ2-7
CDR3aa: CASSMKWGEQYF

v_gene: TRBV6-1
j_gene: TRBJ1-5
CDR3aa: CASRRSQPQHF

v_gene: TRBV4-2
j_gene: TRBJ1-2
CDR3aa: CASSQDYRGSYGYTF

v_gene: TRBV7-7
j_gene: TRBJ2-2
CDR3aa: CASSPGELAGASGELFF

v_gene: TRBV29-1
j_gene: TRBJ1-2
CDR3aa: CSVGSESYGYTF

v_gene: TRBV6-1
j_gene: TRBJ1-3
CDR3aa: CASSSTNSGNTIYF

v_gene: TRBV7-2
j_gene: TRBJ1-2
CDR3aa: CASSLDRTGGPYGYTF

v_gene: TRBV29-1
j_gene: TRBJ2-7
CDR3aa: CSVDPSGQGYEQYF

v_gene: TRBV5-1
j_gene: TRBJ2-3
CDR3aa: CASSSGLTSTDTQYF

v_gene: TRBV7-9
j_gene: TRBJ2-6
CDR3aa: CASSLGSGGANVLTF

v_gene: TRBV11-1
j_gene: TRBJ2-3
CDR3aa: CASSPPTSYTDTQYF

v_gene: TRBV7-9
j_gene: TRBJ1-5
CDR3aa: CASSSGAFSNQPQHF

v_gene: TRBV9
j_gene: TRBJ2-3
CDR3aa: CASSVVNPGQQYGDTQYF

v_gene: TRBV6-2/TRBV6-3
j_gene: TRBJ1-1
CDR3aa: CASSPAWGEAFF

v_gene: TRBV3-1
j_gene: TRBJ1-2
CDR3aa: CASSQDPAGAYGYTF

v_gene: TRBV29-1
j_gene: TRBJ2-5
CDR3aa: CSVEHQTAQETQYF

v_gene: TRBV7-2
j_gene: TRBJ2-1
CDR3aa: CACSPGTYNEQFF

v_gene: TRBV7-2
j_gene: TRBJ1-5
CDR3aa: CASSTWRNQPQHF

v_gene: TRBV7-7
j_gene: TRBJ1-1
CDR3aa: CASSPGPRQEAFF

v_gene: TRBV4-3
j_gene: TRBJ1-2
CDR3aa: CASSQDPTPNYGYTF